Following are 22 T cell receptor beta chains from one sample sequenced in a study of shared clonotypes between healthy human individuals. The naive CD8 fraction comprised CD45RO-negative cells positively selected for CCR7 and excluded terminally differentiated effector memory CD45RA+ cells. Profiling relied on immunoSEQ multiplex PCR, and the TCRdb table lists in-frame clones only, not all of them. The sample yields just over 2,000,000 clones, 85% to 95% seen once. Sequencing was performed on naive CD8+ T cells sorted from blood. The receptor source for this set is a man younger than 35 in good health.

This chain connects TRBV29-1 to TRBJ2-7; 7 nucleotides agree with TRBD1. After removal of 6 bases from V and 2 bases from J, the junction contained 7 bases not matched to a gene. Germline V gene sequence: CDR1 SQVTM, CDR2 ANQGSEA. This CDR3 has 13 amino acids. The CDR3 reads CSVRDSETYEQYF. CDR3 coding DNA: TGCAGCGTCCGGGACAGTGAGACCTACGAGCAGTACTTC.

The V and J genes are TRBV30 and TRBJ2-7; no definite D call. Germline-derived CDR1 and CDR2 are GTSNPN and SVGIG (reference sequence). Trimming left V 8 bases short and J 0 bases short, with 14 bases between. This CDR3 comprises 13 residues. CDR3 nucleotide sequence: TGTGCCACCCGTGAGGATTCCTCCTACGAGCAGTACTTC. It codes for CATREDSSYEQYF.

The V call is TRBV6-5, the J call TRBJ2-1; 9 bases are shared with TRBD2. Looked up from germline, CDR1 is MNHEY and CDR2 is SVGAGI. The V and J ends lost 6 bases and 2 bases, in that order; junction bases with no gene match: 5. This CDR3 contains 15 residues. CDR3 region: CASSSAGGAYNEQFF. CDR3 DNA sequence: TGTGCCAGCAGCTCGGCGGGGGGGGCCTACAATGAGCAGTTCTTC.

V gene TRBV5-1 combines with J gene TRBJ2-1; TRBD2 matches at 11 bases. Germline CDR1 is SGHRS and CDR2 is YFSETQ. The CDR3 runs to 17 residues. The trim removed 4 bases at V and 6 bases at J, leaving 12 bases unmatched. CDR3 in DNA: TGCGCCAGCAGCGCCCTAGCGGGGGGAGTCCGACTCAATGAGCAGTTCTTC. Protein: CASSALAGGVRLNEQFF.

V gene TRBV5-4 combines with J gene TRBJ2-7; 9 bases agree with TRBD2. CDR3 size: 14 residues. V lost 4 bases and J lost 4; bases outside the gene matches: 6. Germline V gene data show CDR1 as SGHNT and CDR2 as YYREEE (reference sequence). CDR3 loop: CASSRTSETYEQYF. CDR3 coding DNA: TGTGCCAGCAGCCGGACTAGCGAGACATACGAGCAGTACTTC.

A note on this clone: The same CDR3 arises from other DNA sequences in this sample as well. The chain joins TRBV6-5 to TRBJ2-7; D may be TRBD1 (6 bases). The CDR3 extends over 16 amino acids. The germline V gene encodes CDR1 MNHEY and CDR2 SVGAGI. Trimming shortened V by 0 bases and J by 4 bases, and 16 bases separated the two germline ends. DNA for the CDR3: TGTGCCAGCAGTTACTCGATGGGGGCGAGAGGGTACGAGCAGTACTTC. Residues: CASSYSMGARGYEQYF.

This sequence joins TRBV27 and TRBJ1-4, with a possible D match to TRBD1 (6 bases). Germline V gene data show CDR1 as MNHEY and CDR2 as SMNVEV (reference sequence). Trimming removed 9 bases from V and 8 bases from J, with 16 bases in between. This CDR3 region has 13 residues. DNA of the CDR3: TGTGCCAGGCAGCGGCAGGGGAAAGAAAAACTGTTTTTT. This gives the protein CARQRQGKEKLFF.

The CDR3 is CAWKIGGVGTEAFF. The CDR3 coding sequence is TGTGCCTGGAAAATCGGGGGGGTGGGCACTGAAGCTTTCTTT. The genes are TRBV30 and TRBJ1-1; D is perhaps TRBD1 (5 bases). Germline loops: CDR1 GTSNPN, CDR2 SVGIG (reference sequence). This CDR3 contains 14 residues. Trimming pared 4 bases from V and 4 bases from J, leaving 16 bases between.

The chain joins TRBV7-9 to TRBJ1-3; D is unresolved. Germline CDR1 is SEHNR and CDR2 is FQNEAQ (reference sequence). The V gene lost 0 bases and the J gene lost 0 bases, with 3 bases spanning the gap. This CDR3 spans 14 amino acids. The CDR3 nucleotides read TGTGCCAGCAGCTTAGCAGGCTCTGGAAACACCATATATTTT. This gives the protein CASSLAGSGNTIYF. The whole variable domain, remainder taken from reference TRBV7-9 and TRBJ1-3, is DTGVSQNPRHKITKRGQNVTFRCDPISEHNRLYWYRQTLGQGPEFLTYFQNEAQLEKSRLLSDRFSAERPKGSFSTLEIQRTEQGDSAMYLCASSLAGSGNTIYFGEGSWLTVV.

This chain links TRBV2 with TRBJ2-1; TRBD2 aligns across 12 bases. V dropped 11 bases and J dropped 7; count of bases not matched to a gene: 12. CDR1 is SNHLY and CDR2 is FYNNEI in the germline V gene. The CDR3 is 15 amino acids. This chain's CDR3 is CALLSLAGGRNEQFF. For the CDR3, the DNA is TGTGCCCTCCTATCTCTAGCGGGAGGGAGAAATGAGCAGTTCTTC.

V is TRBV2 and J is TRBJ2-1; D gene uncertain. This CDR3 is 14 amino acids long. The germline V gene has CDR1 SNHLY and CDR2 FYNNEI. V lost 11 bases to trimming and J lost 3 bases, with 17 bases between them. CDR3 DNA: TGTGCCCAAACGATAGGGTCCCTCTACAATGAGCAGTTCTTC. Translated, it gives CAQTIGSLYNEQFF.

The chain joins TRBV12-5 to TRBJ2-3; 9 bases are shared with TRBD2. V gave up 0 bases and J gave up 6 bases; unmatched junction bases: 4. This CDR3 spans 15 amino acids. CDR1 and CDR2 from the germline V gene are LGHNT and FRNRAP. This CDR3 is CASGLVFTSGDTQYF. The CDR3 bases are TGTGCTAGTGGTTTGGTATTCACTAGCGGGGATACGCAGTATTTT.

This clone was counted a few times. Other nucleotide sequences from this sample produce the same CDR3. This chain uses TRBV5-6 with TRBJ2-7; tentative D call: TRBD1 (5 bases). The CDR3 is made up of 13 amino acids. The V and J ends lost 0 bases and 1 base respectively, with 5 bases between them. Looked up from germline, CDR1 is SGHDT and CDR2 is YYEEEE. The DNA for the CDR3 is TGTGCCAGCAGCTTGGGACAGTCCTACGAGCAGTACTTC. Protein sequence: CASSLGQSYEQYF.

The rearrangement uses TRBV14 and TRBJ2-1; possible D gene TRBD1, 5 bases. Germline CDR1 and CDR2: SGHDN and FVKESK. V lost 0 bases and J 9 bases, leaving 15 bases between the germline ends. CDR3 length: 15 residues. The CDR3 coding sequence is TGTGCCAGCAGCCAAGATCCCGGCAGGGTACGTGAGCAGTTCTTC. It yields the protein CASSQDPGRVREQFF.

The rearrangement links TRBV27 to TRBJ2-5; 7 positions agree with TRBD1. Germline loops: CDR1 MNHEY, CDR2 SMNVEV (reference sequence). Trimming took 5 bases from V and 3 from J; bases not matched to a gene: 15. The CDR3 length is 17 residues. The CDR3 DNA reads TGTGCCAGCAGTCCATACCCTCAAGATACAGGGGAAGAGACCCAGTACTTC. Translated, it gives CASSPYPQDTGEETQYF.

V usage is TRBV6-5 and J usage is TRBJ2-7; no definite D call. The CDR3 extends over 15 amino acids. From germline, CDR1 is MNHEY and CDR2 SVGAGI. With 2 bases removed from V and 2 bases from J, the gap between germline ends came to 13 bases. The CDR3 loop is CASSYTATTTYEQYF. The CDR3 DNA reads TGTGCCAGCAGTTACACAGCTACAACTACCTACGAGCAGTACTTC.

The V gene is TRBV19, the J gene TRBJ1-1; D perhaps matches TRBD1 (5 bases). Trimming took 0 bases from V and 5 from J, leaving 13 bases between them. The CDR3 spans 15 residues. The germline CDR1 and CDR2 sequences are LNHDA and SQIVND (reference sequence). The CDR3 spells CASSIEGTGETEAFF. The CDR3 region has the DNA TGTGCCAGTAGTATAGAGGGTACGGGGGAGACTGAAGCTTTCTTT.

The V gene is TRBV13, the J gene TRBJ1-1; D gene uncertain. This CDR3 has 13 residues. V shed 1 base and J shed 4 bases, with 7 bases lying between them. Germline V gene data show CDR1 as PRHDT and CDR2 as FYEKMQ (reference sequence). The CDR3 here is CASSLESSTEAFF. The CDR3 nucleotides are TGTGCCAGCAGCTTAGAGTCTAGCACTGAAGCTTTCTTT.

This clone has more than one count but fewer than ten. The same CDR3 arises from other DNA sequences in this sample as well. The chain uses TRBV4-1 and TRBJ2-7, with no clear D. V was cut by 3 bases and J by 0 bases, with 9 bases left in between. The CDR3 covers 14 residues. The germline CDR1 and CDR2 sequences are MGHRA and YSYEKL. The CDR3 DNA follows: TGCGCCAGCAGCCACGCCGGGTCCTCCTACGAGCAGTACTTC. Translation: CASSHAGSSYEQYF.

V gene TRBV6-5 combines with J gene TRBJ2-7; D gene unclear. V was pared by 5 bases and J by 8 bases, with 16 bases between. In germline, CDR1 is MNHEY, CDR2 SVGAGI. The CDR3 spans 13 residues. The CDR3 is CASSDWESLQQYF. The CDR3 bases are TGTGCCAGCAGTGACTGGGAAAGCCTTCAGCAGTACTTC.

The CDR3, as DNA: TGTGCCACCAGCACCAGGGGGCAAGAGACCCAGTACTTC. Amino acids: CATSTRGQETQYF. The chain carries TRBV15 and TRBJ2-5; 7 bases are a match to TRBD1. CDR1 and CDR2 from the germline V gene are LNHNV and YYDKDF (reference sequence). The J segment lost 2 bases and the V segment lost 4 bases, leaving 1 base of the junction unmatched. This CDR3 region has 13 residues.

This rearrangement joins TRBV25-1 to TRBJ2-7; 8 bases match TRBD1. V shed 6 bases, J shed 5 bases, and the junction held 6 bases outside the gene matches. CDR1 MGHDK and CDR2 SYGVNS come from the germline V gene. The CDR3 has 13 amino acids. The CDR3 DNA sequence: TGTGCCAGCAGAACGGACAGGGCCGACGAGCAGTACTTC. This translates into CASRTDRADEQYF.